This section outlines one TCR beta chain sequence together with its context. The antigen is not known. The PCR made use of 60 Vbeta and 13 Jbeta primers. Clones were sequenced by immunoSEQ multiplex PCR, and TCRdb holds only the in-frame ones, with some missing. Of around 200,000 clones in the sample, under 85% were seen once. The CDR3 is made up of 15 amino acids. Germline lookup yields CDR1 LGHNA and CDR2 YNFKEQ. V lost 1 base and J 2 bases, leaving 12 bases between the germline ends. The data originate from a study of cytomegalovirus exposure and HLA in healthy donors. Study background: About 200 million T cells yielded 120 million or so unique TCR beta sequences, as an earlier analysis found.

Study observations and caveats: Later analysis found that TCR beta chains associated with HLA were more clonally expanded than other, equally common chains. In a later analysis, at a false discovery rate of 0.05, roughly 17,000 TCR beta sequences matched HLA alleles.

This chain uses TRBV4-2 with TRBJ2-7, with D perhaps TRBD1 (6 bases). The source material was PBMCs. This TCR derives from a male donor in good health and CMV-seronegative. The CDR3 reads CASSQVWDTTYEQYF. The CDR3 region has the DNA TGTGCCAGCAGCCAAGTGTGGGACACCACCTACGAGCAGTACTTC.